This is a list of T cell receptor beta chains from one sample in a study of T cells in Graves' hyperthyroidism and ophthalmopathy. TCRdb passed the multiplex PCR reads through MiXCR, listing each CDR3 protein once. The sample holds 150,000 to 200,000 distinct CDR3 sequences; about 9% are singletons and the top ten take 22%. The sample comprised blood. These receptors were obtained from a woman between 18 and 30 years old with Graves' hyperthyroidism that later progressed to Graves' ophthalmopathy. The CDR3 runs from the conserved cysteine through the conserved F or W. D genes are given only for firm matches. Size is omitted from some rows. Given values are once, few, many or a class for expanded clones.

>TRBV4-1|TRBD1|TRBJ1-2|NA
CASRRQGNYGYTF
TGCGCCAGCCGCCGACAGGGGAACTATGGCTACACCTTC
>TRBV2|TRBD1|TRBJ2-3|many
CASRGTATSTDTQYF
TGTGCCAGCAGAGGGACAGCTACTAGCACAGATACGCAGTATTTT
>TRBV6-1|NA|TRBJ1-5|many
CASSERDNGPQHF
TGTGCCAGCAGTGAAAGGGATAATGGGCCCCAGCATTTT
>TRBV29-1|TRBD1|TRBJ2-2|many
CSVEGSTGVTGELFF
TGCAGCGTTGAGGGTTCGACAGGGGTCACCGGGGAGCTGTTTTTT
>TRBV6-1|TRBD2|TRBJ2-7|many
CASSTQASGSTYEQYF
TGTGCCAGCAGTACGCAAGCTAGCGGGAGTACCTACGAGCAGTACTTC
>TRBV30|TRBD1|TRBJ1-1|many
CAWSQGTANTEAFF
TGTGCCTGGAGTCAAGGGACAGCGAACACTGAAGCTTTCTTT
>TRBV4-2|NA|TRBJ2-5|NA
CASSQDWANQETQYF
TGTGCCAGCAGCCAGGATTGGGCCAATCAAGAGACCCAGTACTTC
>TRBV12-3/TRBV12-4|TRBD2|TRBJ2-7|many
CASSSTSGGLYEQYF
TGTGCCAGCAGTTCGACTAGCGGGGGGCTCTACGAGCAGTACTTC
>TRBV10-3|TRBD1|TRBJ1-4|few
CAISTGQVNEKLFF
TGTGCCATCAGTACTGGACAGGTTAATGAAAAACTGTTTTTT
>TRBV20-1|NA|TRBJ1-2|many
CSASPLDRNYGYTF
TGCAGTGCTAGCCCACTCGACAGGAACTATGGCTACACCTTC
>TRBV20-1|NA|TRBJ2-1|few
CSASTRGAYNEQFF
TGCAGTGCTAGTACACGGGGGGCTTACAATGAGCAGTTCTTC
>TRBV14|NA|TRBJ2-2|many
CASSQDQGGTGELFF
TGTGCCAGCAGCCAAGATCAAGGTGGAACCGGGGAGCTGTTTTTT
>TRBV20-1|NA|TRBJ1-5|many
CSARDLGSNQPQHF
TGCAGTGCTAGAGATTTGGGAAGTAATCAGCCCCAGCATTTT
>TRBV5-6|TRBD1|TRBJ1-5|NA
CASSLGDRFNQPQHF
TGTGCCAGCAGCTTGGGGGACAGGTTTAATCAGCCCCAGCATTTT
>TRBV11-2|TRBD2|TRBJ2-5|NA
CASSWGIAGTLEETQYF
TGTGCCAGCAGCTGGGGGATAGCGGGAACGCTAGAAGAGACCCAGTACTTC
>TRBV12-3/TRBV12-4|TRBD2|TRBJ2-2|many
CASSRAGATGELFF
TGTGCCAGCAGTCGAGCGGGGGCCACCGGGGAGCTGTTTTTT
>TRBV27|TRBD1|TRBJ1-4|many
CASSTTGSANEKLFF
TGTGCCAGCAGTACGACAGGGTCAGCTAATGAAAAACTGTTTTTT
>TRBV6-2/TRBV6-3|NA|TRBJ2-7|NA
CEGHEQYF
TGTGAAGGGCACGAGCAGTACTTC
>TRBV7-8|NA|TRBJ1-1|many
CASSRKVNTEAFF
TGTGCCAGCAGCCGGAAAGTGAACACTGAAGCTTTCTTT
>TRBV7-8|NA|TRBJ1-5|many
CASSLRVSGVGQPQHF
TGTGCCAGCAGCTTAAGGGTGTCAGGGGTGGGGCAGCCCCAGCATTTT
>TRBV12-3/TRBV12-4|TRBD2|TRBJ2-1|many
CASSLATSGRLDEQFF
TGTGCCAGCAGTTTAGCCACTAGCGGGAGACTCGATGAGCAGTTCTTC
>TRBV19|TRBD1|TRBJ1-3|few
CASRPGTVSGNTIYF
TGTGCCAGTAGGCCGGGGACAGTCTCTGGAAACACCATATATTTT
>TRBV28|TRBD1|TRBJ1-2|many
CASSPETGIIGSGYTF
TGTGCCAGCAGTCCCGAGACAGGGATTATCGGATCTGGCTACACCTTC
>TRBV29-1|TRBD1|TRBJ2-5|few
CSIGQGQETQYF
TGCAGCATTGGACAGGGACAAGAGACCCAGTACTTC
>TRBV7-9|TRBD2|TRBJ2-1|many
CASRPGTSGSYNEQFF
TGTGCCAGCAGGCCCGGGACTAGCGGGAGCTACAATGAGCAGTTCTTC
>TRBV4-2|TRBD2|TRBJ2-2|few
CASSQRTSGGVTGELFF
TGTGCCAGCAGCCAAAGGACTAGCGGGGGGGTCACCGGGGAGCTGTTTTTT
>TRBV4-1|NA|TRBJ2-7|once
CASSQGDFWEQYF
TGCGCCAGCAGCCAAGGGGACTTTTGGGAGCAGTACTTC
>TRBV6-2/TRBV6-3|NA|TRBJ2-5|many
CASSKQVVRETQYF
TGTGCCAGCAGTAAACAAGTAGTAAGAGAGACCCAGTACTTC
>TRBV10-3|NA|TRBJ1-5|NA
CASSVEVYSSQPQHF
TGTGCCAGCAGTGTCGAGGTGTATAGCAGTCAGCCCCAGCATTTC
>TRBV28|NA|TRBJ2-5|many
CASSLVRGLQETQYF
TGTGCCAGCAGTTTAGTAAGGGGCCTACAAGAGACCCAGTACTTC
>TRBV19|NA|TRBJ1-5|many
CASSGGYSQPQHF
TGTGCCAGTAGTGGGGGGTATAGTCAGCCCCAGCATTTT
>TRBV10-3|NA|TRBJ2-1|many
CATTVAGKTEQFF
TGTGCCACAACTGTGGCGGGGAAAACTGAGCAGTTCTTC
>TRBV30|NA|TRBJ1-1|many
CAWTRHSTPEAFF
TGTGCCTGGACCCGTCATTCGACCCCTGAAGCTTTCTTT
>TRBV28|NA|TRBJ1-2|NA
CASSLFPVSGGYTF
TGTGCCAGCAGTTTATTCCCAGTATCGGGTGGCTACACCTTC
>TRBV30|NA|TRBJ1-4|many
CAWRNQGREKLFF
TGTGCCTGGAGAAACCAAGGGAGGGAAAAACTGTTTTTT
>TRBV19|NA|TRBJ2-3|many
CASSIGGGADTQYF
TGTGCCAGTAGTATAGGAGGGGGAGCCGATACGCAGTATTTT
>TRBV2|NA|TRBJ1-2|many
CASSENYGYTF
TGTGCCAGTTCGGAGAACTATGGCTACACCTTC
>TRBV7-9|NA|TRBJ2-5|many
CASSGQIQETQYF
TGTGCCAGCAGTGGACAGATCCAAGAGACCCAGTACTTC
>TRBV5-6|NA|TRBJ1-1|few
CASSFTQWDTEAFF
TGTGCCAGCAGCTTTACACAGTGGGACACTGAAGCTTTCTTT
>TRBV9|NA|TRBJ2-7|NA
CASSAQGYEQHF
TGTGCCAGCAGCGCGCAGGGGTACGAGCAGCACTTC
>TRBV27|NA|TRBJ2-5|many
CASRVWGGQGETQYF
TGTGCCAGCAGAGTCTGGGGCGGGCAGGGAGAGACCCAGTACTTC
>TRBV11-2|TRBD2|TRBJ2-1|many
CASSGGLAYNEQFF
TGTGCCAGCAGCGGCGGACTAGCTTACAATGAGCAGTTCTTC
>TRBV7-9|TRBD1|TRBJ1-1|many
CASIPDRATEAFF
TGTGCCAGCATCCCGGACAGGGCGACTGAAGCTTTCTTT
>TRBV2|NA|TRBJ2-7|many
CASIRDTAVIRSYEQYF
TGTGCCAGCATCCGGGACACGGCGGTAATAAGATCCTACGAGCAGTACTTC